The entry that follows covers one TCR beta chain sequence. Antigen: not known. The read stops 3 residues short of the end of the CDR3; the missing end is completed from the germline J gene. The CDR3 is made up of 13 amino acids. The V gene's germline CDR1 is SNHLY and CDR2 FYNNEI. The V segment lost 3 bases and the J segment 5 bases; nucleotides outside the gene matches: 0. The data originate from a study of T cells in women clearing cervical HPV infection. Study context: For cases, blood was sampled a median about 150 days after lesion detection, interquartile range about 90 to 230 days. General study points: Cases carried less TRBV6-7 than controls: approximately 0.1% versus 0.16%.

Generated by immunoSEQ multiplex PCR, the TCRdb table keeps only in-frame clones and is missing some. The table lists about 14,000 clones. The sequence was collected from a woman aged 18 to 75 with a cervical HPV16 infection that either progressed to CIN3+ or cleared (not recorded which). The sequenced material came from blood buffy coat. The V gene is TRBV2, the J gene TRBJ1-2; TRBD1 matches at 10 bases. The sequenced CDR3 bases are TGTGCCAGCAGTGAGGGACAGGGGTATGGC. Protein: CASSEGQGYG. The CDR3 reads in full as CASSEGQGYGYTF.